A selection of T cell receptor beta chains follows, all from one sample in a study of T cell responses to AZD1222 COVID-19 vaccine. Only in-frame clones appear in the TCRdb table, and some are missing; sequencing was by immunoSEQ multiplex PCR. Of 120,000 or so clones listed, around 88% are singletons. Sequencing used peripheral blood, obtained on day 0 of MenACWY control vaccination. These receptors came from an adult in good health. Each CDR3 is given with its conserved first and last residue. The order of the fields is clone size, D gene, J gene, V gene, CDR3 protein, CDR3 DNA. D genes are given only for firm matches. Size is stated for part of the rows, as once, few or many counts, or as a class when the clone is expanded.

many NA TRBJ1-1 TRBV24-1 CATSDRASKNTEAFF TGTGCCACCAGTGACAGGGCCTCAAAGAACACTGAAGCTTTCTTT
NA TRBD1 TRBJ1-2 TRBV5-1 CASRGGQGNYGYTF TGCGCCAGCAGAGGGGGACAGGGCAACTATGGCTACACCTTC
NA NA TRBJ1-3 TRBV9 CASSVEISSGNTIYF TGTGCCAGCAGCGTAGAAATAAGCTCTGGAAACACCATATATTTT
NA TRBD1 TRBJ2-5 TRBV6-5 CASSYIQGAGKTQYF TGTGCCAGCAGTTACATACAGGGGGCTGGAAAGACCCAGTACTTC
NA NA TRBJ2-3 TRBV11-3 CASMPGTTDTQYF TGTGCCAGCATGCCCGGGACTACAGATACGCAGTATTTT
NA NA TRBJ1-3 TRBV5-4 CASSFYSGNTIYF TGTGCCAGCAGCTTTTACTCTGGAAACACCATATATTTT
NA TRBD2 TRBJ2-7 TRBV7-2 CASSPEAGATYEQYF TGTGCCAGCAGCCCCGAAGCGGGGGCCACCTACGAGCAGTACTTC
NA NA TRBJ2-7 TRBV11-3 CASSLGSSVYEQYF TGTGCCAGCAGCTTAGGCTCGTCAGTCTACGAGCAGTACTTC
NA NA TRBJ2-2 TRBV11-1 CASSLGQEIATGELFF TGTGCCAGCAGCTTAGGACAGGAGATTGCCACCGGGGAGCTGTTTTTT
NA NA TRBJ2-7 TRBV6-6 CASSYSVASIEQYF TGTGCCAGCAGTTATTCGGTAGCTTCGATCGAGCAGTACTTC
NA NA TRBJ1-1 TRBV6-4 CASSDETGRTFF TGTGCCAGCAGTGATGAAACAGGGCGGACTTTCTTT
NA NA TRBJ2-1 TRBV7-9 CASSLVSTGEHNEQFF TGTGCCAGCAGCTTAGTTTCAACGGGAGAGCACAATGAGCAGTTCTTC
NA TRBD2 TRBJ2-7 TRBV5-1 CASSLGTSGNSYEQYF TGCGCCAGCAGTCTAGGGACTAGCGGGAACTCCTACGAGCAGTACTTC
once NA TRBJ2-2 TRBV5-4 CASSLERLNTGELFF TGTGCCAGCAGCTTGGAAAGGTTGAACACCGGGGAGCTGTTTTTT
NA NA TRBJ1-1 TRBV5-6 CASSSTGFTRDTEAFF TGTGCCAGCAGCTCTACTGGGTTTACGAGGGACACTGAAGCTTTCTTT
NA NA TRBJ1-6 TRBV6-5 CASSSQDGSYNSPLHF TGTGCCAGCAGTTCCCAAGACGGCTCCTATAATTCACCCCTCCACTTT
NA TRBD1 TRBJ2-5 TRBV6-5 CASKDRGQETQYF TGTGCCAGCAAAGACAGGGGGCAAGAGACCCAGTACTTC
NA NA TRBJ1-5 TRBV10-3 CAISESGTGYSNQPQHF TGTGCCATCAGTGAGTCGGGGACGGGTTATAGCAATCAGCCCCAGCATTTT
few NA TRBJ1-5 TRBV27 CASSSLSGGNQPQHF TGTGCCAGCAGTTCGCTATCAGGTGGCAATCAGCCCCAGCATTTT
NA NA TRBJ2-7 TRBV14 CASSKGDGREQYF TGTGCCAGCAGTAAGGGGGACGGGCGCGAGCAGTACTTC
NA NA TRBJ2-2 TRBV11-2 CASSPVSSNTGELFF TGTGCCAGCAGCCCGGTATCTAGTAACACCGGGGAGCTGTTTTTT
once TRBD1 TRBJ2-4 TRBV3-1/TRBV3-2 CASSHRGQGAKNIQYF TGTGCCAGCAGCCACCGGGGACAGGGAGCCAAAAACATTCAGTACTTC
NA NA TRBJ1-4 TRBV27 CASNFGGSTNEKLFF TGTGCCAGCAATTTCGGGGGATCAACTAATGAAAAACTGTTTTTT
few NA TRBJ2-7 TRBV7-2 CASSYSVGTSSYEQYF TGTGCCAGCAGCTATAGTGTGGGGACAAGCTCCTACGAGCAGTACTTC